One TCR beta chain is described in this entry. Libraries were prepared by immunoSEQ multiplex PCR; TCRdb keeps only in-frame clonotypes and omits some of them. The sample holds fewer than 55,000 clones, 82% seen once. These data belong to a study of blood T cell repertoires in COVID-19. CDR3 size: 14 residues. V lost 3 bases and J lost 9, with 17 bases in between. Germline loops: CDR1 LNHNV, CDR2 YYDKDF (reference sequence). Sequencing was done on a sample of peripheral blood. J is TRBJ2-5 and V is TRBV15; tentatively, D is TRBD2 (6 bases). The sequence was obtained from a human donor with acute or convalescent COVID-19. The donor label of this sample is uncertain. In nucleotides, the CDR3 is TGTGCCACCAGCAGGACCTCGGGAGCCCCGTCCCAGTACTTC. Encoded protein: CATSRTSGAPSQYF.